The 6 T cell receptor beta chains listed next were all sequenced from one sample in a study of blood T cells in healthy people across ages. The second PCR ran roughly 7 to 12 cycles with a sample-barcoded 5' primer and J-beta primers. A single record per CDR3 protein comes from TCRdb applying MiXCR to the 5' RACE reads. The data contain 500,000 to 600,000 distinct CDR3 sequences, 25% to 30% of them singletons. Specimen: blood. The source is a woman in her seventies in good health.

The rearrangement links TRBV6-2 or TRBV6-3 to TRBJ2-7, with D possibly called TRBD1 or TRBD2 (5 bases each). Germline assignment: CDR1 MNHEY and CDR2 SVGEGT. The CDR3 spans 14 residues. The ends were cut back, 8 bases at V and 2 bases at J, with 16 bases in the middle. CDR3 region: CASRRVGVTYEQYF. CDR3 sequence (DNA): TGTGCCAGCCGAAGAGTGGGGGTTACCTACGAGCAGTACTTC.

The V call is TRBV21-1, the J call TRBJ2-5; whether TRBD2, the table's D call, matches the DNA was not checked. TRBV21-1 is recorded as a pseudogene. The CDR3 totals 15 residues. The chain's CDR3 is CASSPRTGGGETQYF. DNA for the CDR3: TGTGCCAGCAGCCCACGTACCGGGGGAGGAGAGACCCAGTACTTC.

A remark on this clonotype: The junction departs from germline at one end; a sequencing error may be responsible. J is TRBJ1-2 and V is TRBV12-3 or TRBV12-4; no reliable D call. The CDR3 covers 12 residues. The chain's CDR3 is CASSLLGYSKEF. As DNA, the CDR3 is TGTGCCAGCAGTCTCCTTGGGTACTCCAAAGAGTTC.

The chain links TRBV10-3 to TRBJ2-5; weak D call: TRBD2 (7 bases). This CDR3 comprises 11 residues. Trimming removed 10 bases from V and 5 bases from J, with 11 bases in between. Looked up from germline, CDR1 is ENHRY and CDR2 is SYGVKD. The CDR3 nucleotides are TGTGCCAGCGGGGGCTGGGAGACCCAGTACTTC. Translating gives CASGGWETQYF.

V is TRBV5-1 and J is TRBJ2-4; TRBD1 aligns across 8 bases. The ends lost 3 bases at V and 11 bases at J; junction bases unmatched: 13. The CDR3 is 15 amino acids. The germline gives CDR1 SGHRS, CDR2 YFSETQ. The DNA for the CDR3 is TGCGCCAGCAGCTGGGACGGACAGGGAATCCGACTTCAGTACTTC. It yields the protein CASSWDGQGIRLQYF. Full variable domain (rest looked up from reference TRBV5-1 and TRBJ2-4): KAGVTQTPRYLIKTRGQQVTLSCSPISGHRSVSWYQQTPGQGLQFLFEYFSETQRNKGNFPGRFSGRQFSNSRSEMNVSTLELGDSALYLCASSWDGQGIRLQYFGAGTRLSVL.

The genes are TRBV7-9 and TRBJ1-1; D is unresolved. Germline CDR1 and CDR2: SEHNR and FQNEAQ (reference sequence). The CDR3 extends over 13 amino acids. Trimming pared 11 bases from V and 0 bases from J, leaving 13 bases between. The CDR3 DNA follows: TGTGCCCTCGGGAGAGAGATGAACACTGAAGCTTTCTTT. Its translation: CALGREMNTEAFF.